Shown below are 20 T cell receptor beta chains from a single sample sequenced in a study of naive CD8 T cells in extremely preterm neonates. Measured with immunoSEQ multiplex PCR; TCRdb has only the in-frame clones, and not every one. The sample contains about 7,500 clones, about 97% of which appear only once. Cord blood came from elective full-term cesareans at roughly 35-42 weeks without labor or membrane rupture. The sequenced sample consisted of naive CD8+ T cells from cord blood. The receptor set was obtained from a newborn in good health.

The genes are TRBV7-8 and TRBJ2-1; TRBD2 might be the D (5 bases). The CDR3 has 16 residues. Trimming pared 6 bases from V and 5 bases from J, leaving 20 bases between. Germline V gene data show CDR1 as SGHVS and CDR2 as FQNEAQ. This CDR3 is CASRPEEATRDNEQFF. The CDR3 bases are TGTGCCAGCAGACCCGAGGAGGCCACCCGGGACAATGAGCAGTTCTTC.

This chain joins TRBV4-3 and TRBJ2-5; TRBD1 agrees at 8 bases. Per the germline V gene, CDR1 is LGHNA and CDR2 is YSLEER. The CDR3 loop spans 15 amino acids. V shed 0 bases, J shed 5 bases, and the junction held 5 bases outside the gene matches. The CDR3: CASSQDRQGWETQYF. The CDR3 DNA sequence: TGCGCCAGCAGCCAAGACCGACAGGGGTGGGAGACCCAGTACTTC.

The chain is built from TRBV6-5 and TRBJ1-1; D may be TRBD1 (6 bases). The CDR3 has 14 residues. Germline CDR1 reads MNHEY; CDR2 reads SVGAGI. V lost 0 bases and J 3 bases, leaving 8 bases between the germline ends. This chain's CDR3 is CASSYSGGDTEAFF. The DNA of the CDR3 is TGTGCCAGCAGTTACTCAGGGGGGGACACTGAAGCTTTCTTT.

The CDR3: CAWMGGGGYTF. The CDR3 region has the DNA TGTGCCTGGATGGGGGGAGGTGGCTACACCTTC. The chain employs TRBV30 and TRBJ1-2; D might be TRBD1 (5 bases). Trimming pared 4 bases from V and 7 bases from J, leaving 10 bases between. Germline CDR1 GTSNPN, CDR2 SVGIG (reference sequence). CDR3 length: 11 amino acids.

This rearrangement joins TRBV19 to TRBJ2-2; no reliable D call. The germline V gene has CDR1 LNHDA and CDR2 SQIVND (reference sequence). The CDR3 loop spans 12 amino acids. Deletions cut 5 bases from V and 2 bases from J, with 3 bases between. CDR3 DNA sequence: TGTGCCAGTAGTCAAAACACCGGGGAGCTGTTTTTT. Its protein product is CASSQNTGELFF.

The genes are TRBV4-2 and TRBJ2-1; D might be TRBD2 (6 bases). This CDR3 spans 12 amino acids. The germline gives CDR1 LGHNA, CDR2 YNFKEQ. V shed 3 bases and J shed 6 bases, with 6 bases lying between them. CDR3 bases: TGTGCCAGCAGCCAGGGAGGCAATGAGCAGTTCTTC. Its translation: CASSQGGNEQFF.

The chain joins TRBV4-1 to TRBJ2-5; 8 bases map to TRBD1. The junction had 8 bases not matched to a gene; V was cut back by 3 bases and J by 5 bases. CDR1 and CDR2 (germline): MGHRA, YSYEKL. This CDR3 spans 15 amino acids. This CDR3 reads CASSHRGRGLETQYF. The CDR3 region has the DNA TGCGCCAGCAGCCACCGGGGCAGGGGGCTTGAGACCCAGTACTTC.

This clone came up once. The genes are TRBV21-1 and TRBJ1-4. TRBV21-1 is a pseudogene locus. CDR3 size: 16 residues. CDR3 coding DNA: TGTGCCAGCGGTCAAATGGAGCGGGACAAAAATGAAAAACTGTTTTTT. It translates to CASGQMERDKNEKLFF.

The chain joins TRBV4-1 to TRBJ2-2; 7 positions match TRBD2. V gave up 8 bases and J gave up 6 bases; unmatched junction bases: 0. The germline V gene encodes CDR1 MGHRA and CDR2 YSYEKL. The CDR3 runs to 11 residues. Here the CDR3 reads CASRGAGELFF. In DNA form, the CDR3 reads TGCGCCAGCCGGGGGGCCGGGGAGCTGTTTTTT.

V usage is TRBV6-1 and J usage is TRBJ2-3; tentative D call: TRBD2 (7 bases). Germline loops: CDR1 MNHNS, CDR2 SASEGT. This CDR3 contains 16 residues. Trimming pared 6 bases from V and 1 base from J, leaving 17 bases between. The CDR3 sequence is CASREPAGARTDTQYF. The CDR3 bases are TGTGCCAGCAGGGAACCCGCGGGGGCCCGCACAGATACGCAGTATTTT.

V is TRBV5-4 and J is TRBJ2-7; 11 positions match TRBD1. This CDR3 comprises 14 residues. The germline V gene encodes CDR1 SGHNT and CDR2 YYREEE (reference sequence). V gave up 4 bases and J gave up 3 bases; unmatched junction bases: 3. CDR3: CASSPGTGGYEQYF. The CDR3 DNA follows: TGTGCCAGCAGCCCCGGGACAGGGGGCTACGAGCAGTACTTC.

The chain uses TRBV5-5 and TRBJ1-3; maybe TRBD1 (5 bases). With 1 base removed from V and 0 bases from J, the gap between germline ends came to 14 bases. CDR1 is SGHKS and CDR2 is YYEKEE in the germline V gene (reference sequence). CDR3 length: 17 residues. CDR3 in DNA: TGTGCCAGCAGCTTGTCGGGGGGGATCCTCTCTGGAAACACCATATATTTT. It is translated as CASSLSGGILSGNTIYF. The full variable domain, in which reference TRBV5-5 and TRBJ1-3 provide the parts outside the CDR3, is DAGVTQSPTHLIKTRGQQVTLRCSPISGHKSVSWYQQVLGQGPQFIFQYYEKEERGRGNFPDRFSARQFPNYSSELNVNALLLGDSALYLCASSLSGGILSGNTIYFGEGSWLTVV.

This chain joins TRBV20-1 and TRBJ2-3; possibly TRBD1 for D (5 bases). Trimming left V 6 bases short and J 6 bases short, with 10 bases between. The CDR3 has 11 amino acids. The germline CDR1 and CDR2 sequences are DFQATT and SNEGSKA (reference sequence). The CDR3 coding sequence is TGCAGTGCAGTGGGGCCGGATACGCAGTATTTT. This codes for CSAVGPDTQYF.

This chain joins TRBV5-5 and TRBJ2-7, with TRBD2 matching 8 bases. V was clipped by 1 base and J by 6 bases; unmatched bases: 3. CDR1 and CDR2 (germline): SGHKS, YYEKEE (reference sequence). CDR3 size: 13 residues. In DNA, the CDR3 is TGTGCCAGCAGCTTGCCGGGACTAGTCGAGCAGTACTTC. Residues: CASSLPGLVEQYF.

This sequence joins TRBV4-3 and TRBJ2-5, with D possibly TRBD2 on 6 matching bases. V was shortened by 2 bases and J by 3 bases, with 13 bases between the two germline ends. The CDR3 is made up of 15 amino acids. In germline, CDR1 is LGHNA, CDR2 YSLEER. The CDR3 bases are TGCGCCAGCAGCCAAAAAGGCCTAGCGAAAGAGACCCAGTACTTC. It codes for CASSQKGLAKETQYF.

The chain combines TRBV4-1 with TRBJ2-3; D possibly corresponds to TRBD2 (6 bases). Trimming removed 2 bases at V and 3 bases at J, with 12 bases between. This CDR3 contains 15 residues. The germline gives CDR1 MGHRA, CDR2 YSYEKL. This CDR3 is CASSQHGGGTDTQYF. CDR3 sequence (DNA): TGCGCCAGCAGCCAACACGGGGGTGGGACAGATACGCAGTATTTT.

The rearrangement links TRBV5-4 to TRBJ1-3; TRBD1 agrees at 8 bases. After removal of 2 bases from V and 0 bases from J, the junction contained 7 bases not matched to a gene. This CDR3 is 17 amino acids long. CDR1 is SGHNT and CDR2 is YYREEE in the germline V gene (reference sequence). This CDR3 is CASSLDRGPRSGNTIYF. The CDR3 nucleotides are TGTGCCAGCAGCTTAGACAGGGGCCCTCGCTCTGGAAACACCATATATTTT. Combining the CDR3 with reference TRBV5-4 and TRBJ1-3 gives the whole variable domain ETGVTQSPTHLIKTRGQQVTLRCSSQSGHNTVSWYQQALGQGPQFIFQYYREEENGRGNFPPRFSGLQFPNYSSELNVNALELDDSALYLCASSLDRGPRSGNTIYFGEGSWLTVV.

The chain recombines TRBV5-1 with TRBJ2-5; 10 nucleotides agree with TRBD2. CDR1 and CDR2 from the germline V gene are SGHRS and YFSETQ. The V and J ends lost 0 bases and 5 bases, in that order; junction bases with no gene match: 4. The CDR3 is 15 amino acids. The CDR3 DNA follows: TGCGCCAGCAGCTTGGCCGGGGGACTAGCGGAGACCCAGTACTTC. This sequence encodes CASSLAGGLAETQYF.

The rearrangement uses TRBV13 and TRBJ1-2; TRBD1 agrees at 7 bases. The ends lost 5 bases at V and 0 bases at J; junction bases unmatched: 9. The V gene's germline CDR1 is PRHDT and CDR2 FYEKMQ (reference sequence). The length of the CDR3 is 16 residues. The CDR3 nucleotides are TGTGCCAGCAGCGTATACCCGGGACAGTCTAACTATGGCTACACCTTC. It specifies CASSVYPGQSNYGYTF. The full variable domain, rest sourced from reference TRBV13 and TRBJ1-2, is AAGVIQSPRHLIKEKRETATLKCYPIPRHDTVYWYQQGPGQDPQFLISFYEKMQSDKGSIPDRFSAQQFSDYHSELNMSSLELGDSALYFCASSVYPGQSNYGYTFGSGTRLTVV.

Remarks on this clone: At one end, the junction sequence differs from germline, possibly due to a read error. The chain combines TRBV12-5 with TRBJ2-7; D is undetermined. The CDR3 runs 12 residues. The germline V gene has CDR1 LGHNT and CDR2 FRNRAP. The CDR3 DNA reads as TGTGCTAGTAGTTTGGCGGTCCACGAGCAGTACTTC. Translating it yields CASSLAVHEQYF.